These T cell receptor beta chains were read from a single sample in a study of shared clonotypes between healthy human individuals. Sequencing was performed with immunoSEQ multiplex PCR; in TCRdb, only in-frame clones are kept and a portion is missing. This sample carries around 2.1 million clones, 85% to 95% of them seen once, and the ten largest clones take under 2%. The sample was naive CD8+ T cells from PBMCs. These receptors came from a man between 18 and 35 years old in good health. Some clones in this sample may be carry-over from other donors' samples. Each CDR3 is given with its conserved first and last residue. D genes are given only for firm matches. Size is stated for part of the rows, as once, few or many counts, or as a class when the clone is expanded.

cdr3_aa: CASSTLDGHSNQPQHF
cdr3_nt: TGTGCCAGTAGTACTCTGGACGGACATAGCAATCAGCCCCAGCATTTT
cdr3_length: 16
clone_size: -
v_call: TRBV19
d_call: -
j_call: TRBJ1-5

cdr3_aa: CASSYSMRAEAFF
cdr3_nt: TGTGCCAGCAGTTACTCGATGAGGGCTGAAGCTTTCTTT
cdr3_length: 13
clone_size: -
v_call: TRBV6-5
d_call: -
j_call: TRBJ1-1

cdr3_aa: CASSSLSRGGEQFF
cdr3_nt: TGTGCCAGCAGCTCTCTTTCCCGGGGGGGTGAGCAGTTCTTC
cdr3_length: 14
clone_size: -
v_call: TRBV7-2
d_call: TRBD2
j_call: TRBJ2-1

cdr3_aa: CASSFHREGPYNEQFF
cdr3_nt: TGTGCCAGCAGCTTTCACAGGGAAGGGCCCTACAATGAGCAGTTCTTC
cdr3_length: 16
clone_size: -
v_call: TRBV11-1
d_call: -
j_call: TRBJ2-1

cdr3_aa: CASSPGLAGGYDEQFF
cdr3_nt: TGTGCCAGCAGCCCTGGACTAGCGGGAGGGTACGATGAGCAGTTCTTC
cdr3_length: 16
clone_size: -
v_call: TRBV4-2
d_call: TRBD2
j_call: TRBJ2-1

cdr3_aa: CASSPDRGLNQPQHF
cdr3_nt: TGTGCCAGCAGCCCGGACAGGGGGCTTAATCAGCCCCAGCATTTT
cdr3_length: 15
clone_size: -
v_call: TRBV7-8
d_call: TRBD1
j_call: TRBJ1-5

cdr3_aa: CASSGEGGDEKLFF
cdr3_nt: TGTGCCAGCAGCGGGGAGGGCGGCGATGAAAAACTGTTTTTT
cdr3_length: 14
clone_size: -
v_call: TRBV7-9
d_call: -
j_call: TRBJ1-4

cdr3_aa: CASTPPRSNQPQHF
cdr3_nt: TGTGCCAGCACCCCCCCGAGGAGCAATCAGCCCCAGCATTTT
cdr3_length: 14
clone_size: -
v_call: TRBV28
d_call: -
j_call: TRBJ1-5

cdr3_aa: CASSLKRERSTGELFF
cdr3_nt: TGTGCCAGCAGCTTAAAGCGGGAGAGGTCGACCGGGGAGCTGTTTTTT
cdr3_length: 16
clone_size: -
v_call: TRBV5-4
d_call: TRBD2
j_call: TRBJ2-2

cdr3_aa: CASGGQTLNQPQHF
cdr3_nt: TGTGCCAGCGGGGGGCAGACTTTAAATCAGCCCCAGCATTTT
cdr3_length: 14
clone_size: few
v_call: TRBV25-1
d_call: -
j_call: TRBJ1-5

cdr3_aa: CASSTSRQETQYF
cdr3_nt: TGTGCCAGCAGCACCAGTCGTCAAGAGACCCAGTACTTC
cdr3_length: 13
clone_size: -
v_call: TRBV9
d_call: -
j_call: TRBJ2-5

cdr3_aa: CASSFGRYTEAFF
cdr3_nt: TGTGCCAGCAGTTTTGGCAGATACACTGAAGCTTTCTTT
cdr3_length: 13
clone_size: -
v_call: TRBV28
d_call: -
j_call: TRBJ1-1

cdr3_aa: CSVDHAGQIAFF
cdr3_nt: TGCAGCGTTGATCACGCAGGGCAAATAGCTTTCTTT
cdr3_length: 12
clone_size: -
v_call: TRBV29-1
d_call: -
j_call: TRBJ1-1

cdr3_aa: CASSPTSGLTYEQYF
cdr3_nt: TGTGCCAGCAGCCCCACTAGCGGCCTTACCTACGAGCAGTACTTC
cdr3_length: 15
clone_size: -
v_call: TRBV7-8
d_call: TRBD2
j_call: TRBJ2-7